This T cell receptor (beta chain) was found in a study of shared clonotypes between healthy human individuals. CD45RO negativity and positive selection for CCR7 defined naive CD8 cells, a population that excluded terminally differentiated effector memory CD45RA+ cells. The CDR3 runs 14 residues. V shed 3 bases and J shed 4 bases, with 10 bases lying between them. Germline V gene lookup returns CDR1 SGDLS and CDR2 YYNGEE. Overall study results and limits: Blood alone was sampled, and tissue repertoires likely differ.

Worth noting for this clone: What it binds is not known.

Investigators spread the genomic DNA of each subset evenly over several immunoSEQ plates. Sequenced by immunoSEQ multiplex PCR; TCRdb stores in-frame clones only, minus some. The table includes millions of clones, about 95% detected once. Sequencing was done on a sample of naive CD8+ T cells sorted from blood. This clonotype originated in a man aged 18-30 years in good health. V gene TRBV9 combines with J gene TRBJ1-4; D possibly corresponds to TRBD1 (6 bases). CDR3 DNA sequence: TGTGCCAGCAGCGAACAGGGTGGTAATGAAAAACTGTTTTTT. Protein sequence: CASSEQGGNEKLFF.